The 24 T cell receptor beta chains below all came from one sample that was sequenced in a study of T cell responses to AZD1222 COVID-19 vaccine. Measured with immunoSEQ multiplex PCR; TCRdb has only the in-frame clones, and not every one. This sample yields 95,000 to 110,000 clones, of which roughly 91% are seen a single time; 4.5% to 5.5% belongs to the top ten. The starting material was peripheral blood, obtained on day 0 of AZD1222 vaccination. The receptors derive from an adult in good health.

The chain carries TRBV19 and TRBJ1-1; tentatively, D is TRBD1 (6 bases). This CDR3 has 13 amino acids. Germline CDR1 is LNHDA and CDR2 is SQIVND (reference sequence). Trimming took off 10 bases at V and 6 bases at J, with 18 bases between the two ends. This CDR3 is CATSGSGVAEAFF. DNA of the CDR3: TGTGCCACCTCCGGGTCAGGGGTCGCTGAAGCTTTCTTT.

The chain uses TRBV11-2 and TRBJ2-3, with D uncertain. The CDR3 contains 17 residues. The V end lost 5 bases, the J end lost 3 bases, and 21 bases lay between the germline ends. Germline CDR1 and CDR2: SGHAT and FQNNGV. The CDR3 is CASSRVVAWKGTDTQYF. Written as DNA, the CDR3 is TGTGCCAGCAGCCGAGTTGTAGCATGGAAAGGAACAGATACGCAGTATTTT. Full variable domain (remainder filled in from reference TRBV11-2 and TRBJ2-3): EAGVAQSPRYKIIEKRQSVAFWCNPISGHATLYWYQQILGQGPKLLIQFQNNGVVDDSQLPKDRFSAERLKGVDSTLKIQPAKLEDSAVYLCASSRVVAWKGTDTQYFGPGTRLTVL.

The genes are TRBV6-5 and TRBJ1-3; D gene ambiguous. This CDR3 comprises 14 residues. The V gene's germline CDR1 is MNHEY and CDR2 SVGAGI. Trimming took off 2 bases at V and 3 bases at J, with 8 bases between the two ends. CDR3 residues: CASSYGKGGNTIYF. CDR3 nucleotides: TGTGCCAGCAGTTACGGGAAGGGTGGAAACACCATATATTTT.

About this clone: Mismatch with germline at one junction end may stem from a read error. The gene calls are TRBV7-7 and TRBJ2-5; unclear D gene. This CDR3 comprises 13 residues. Germline lookup yields CDR1 SSHAT and CDR2 FNYEAQ (reference sequence). The CDR3 nucleotides are TGTGCTAGCAGCTTGGGTAGCACAGAGACCCAGTACTTC. It specifies CASSLGSTETQYF. The full variable domain, completed using reference TRBV7-7 and TRBJ2-5, is GAGVSQSPRYKVTKRGQDVTLRCDPISSHATLYWYQQALGQGPEFLTYFNYEAQPDKSGLPSDRFSAERPEGSISTLTIQRTEQRDSAMYRCASSLGSTETQYFGPGTRLLVL.

The chain recombines TRBV7-8 with TRBJ2-3, with 7 bases aligning to TRBD2. Germline assignment: CDR1 SGHVS and CDR2 FQNEAQ. The CDR3 loop spans 14 amino acids. The V and J ends lost 5 bases and 6 bases, in that order; junction bases with no gene match: 8. The CDR3 region is CASSAGLVRDTQYF. The CDR3 DNA sequence: TGTGCCAGCAGCGCTGGACTAGTTCGGGATACGCAGTATTTT. The full variable domain, completed using reference TRBV7-8 and TRBJ2-3, is GAGVSQSPRYKVAKRGQDVALRCDPISGHVSLFWYQQALGQGPEFLTYFQNEAQLDKSGLPSDRFFAERPEGSVSTLKIQRTQQEDSAVYLCASSAGLVRDTQYFGPGTRLTVL.

The V call is TRBV19, the J call TRBJ2-7; D may be TRBD2 (6 bases). From germline, CDR1 is LNHDA and CDR2 SQIVND (reference sequence). The CDR3 runs 15 residues. Trimming cost V 7 bases and J 0 bases, with 16 bases left between them. CDR3 sequence reads: CASTPGEASSYEQYF. The CDR3 DNA reads TGTGCCAGTACTCCGGGAGAGGCAAGCTCCTACGAGCAGTACTTC.

The V and J genes are TRBV4-2 and TRBJ2-3; 8 bases line up with TRBD2. CDR1 and CDR2 (germline): LGHNA, YNFKEQ. The CDR3 has 14 residues. The V gene end was trimmed by 6 bases and the J gene end by 6 bases; junction bases not matched to a gene: 8. Here the CDR3 DNA reads TGTGCCAGCAGGGGTCCAGCGGGGGAGGATACGCAGTATTTT. This gives the protein CASRGPAGEDTQYF.

The chain employs TRBV7-9 and TRBJ2-3, with D perhaps assigned TRBD1 or TRBD2 (5 bases each). Germline lookup yields CDR1 SEHNR and CDR2 FQNEAQ (reference sequence). The CDR3 extends over 12 amino acids. V was trimmed by 0 bases and J by 14 bases, leaving 12 bases between them. Here the CDR3 reads CASSLAPGALYF. In DNA form, the CDR3 reads TGTGCCAGCAGCTTAGCTCCCGGGGCTTTGTATTTT. The complete variable domain, with remaining parts taken from reference TRBV7-9 and TRBJ2-3, reads DTGVSQNPRHKITKRGQNVTFRCDPISEHNRLYWYRQTLGQGPEFLTYFQNEAQLEKSRLLSDRFSAERPKGSFSTLEIQRTEQGDSAMYLCASSLAPGALYFGPGTRLTVL.

V usage is TRBV6-5 and J usage is TRBJ2-4; D perhaps matches TRBD2 (5 bases). V was pared by 8 bases and J by 3 bases, with 8 bases between. Germline V CDR1 and CDR2: MNHEY, SVGAGI. The CDR3 has 12 residues. In DNA form, the CDR3 reads TGTGCCAGCCGGGGATACAAAAACATTCAGTACTTC. Its protein product is CASRGYKNIQYF.

The chain recombines TRBV30 with TRBJ2-7; 8 bases map to TRBD1. Germline lookup yields CDR1 GTSNPN and CDR2 SVGIG (reference sequence). The CDR3 runs to 12 residues. Trimming took 7 bases from V and 7 from J; bases not matched to a gene: 9. The CDR3 reads CASRTGPAEQYF. As DNA, the CDR3 is TGTGCCTCCCGGACAGGGCCTGCAGAGCAGTACTTC.

The V call is TRBV19, the J call TRBJ2-1, with TRBD2 matching over 9 bases. Germline V gene data show CDR1 as LNHDA and CDR2 as SQIVND (reference sequence). Trimming at V came to 6 bases and at J to 6 bases, leaving 12 bases not matched to a gene. This CDR3 has 16 amino acids. The CDR3 loop reads CASSMTSGPPLNEQFF. CDR3 nucleotide sequence: TGTGCCAGTAGCATGACTAGCGGACCACCACTCAATGAGCAGTTCTTC.

This clone was recorded once. The chain is built from TRBV10-3 and TRBJ2-3, with 9 bases lining up with TRBD2. The CDR3 has 17 residues. V trimming: 6 bases; J trimming: 0 bases; junction bases outside the gene matches: 10. The germline V gene encodes CDR1 ENHRY and CDR2 SYGVKD. DNA for the CDR3: TGTGCCATCAGGGCCGCTAGCGGGGAATCTAGCACAGATACGCAGTATTTT. It is translated as CAIRAASGESSTDTQYF.

The chain recombines TRBV5-5 with TRBJ1-2; tentative D call: TRBD1 (6 bases). The ends were cut back, 1 base at V and 7 bases at J, with 11 bases in the middle. The germline V gene has CDR1 SGHKS and CDR2 YYEKEE (reference sequence). The CDR3 is 13 amino acids. CDR3 region: CASSLTGSGGYTF. In DNA, the CDR3 is TGTGCCAGCAGCTTGACAGGGTCGGGTGGCTACACCTTC.

The V and J genes are TRBV5-4 and TRBJ2-1; possibly TRBD1 or TRBD2 for D (5 bases each). Germline CDR1 SGHNT, CDR2 YYREEE (reference sequence). The CDR3 is 13 amino acids. V was clipped by 4 bases and J by 8 bases, with 13 bases between them. CDR3 sequence reads: CASSPWGYDEQFF. CDR3 coding DNA: TGTGCCAGCAGCCCTTGGGGGTACGATGAGCAGTTCTTC. The variable domain in full, with the rest retrieved from reference TRBV5-4 and TRBJ2-1, is ETGVTQSPTHLIKTRGQQVTLRCSSQSGHNTVSWYQQALGQGPQFIFQYYREEENGRGNFPPRFSGLQFPNYSSELNVNALELDDSALYLCASSPWGYDEQFFGPGTRLTVL.

The rearrangement joins TRBV18 to TRBJ2-2, with a tentative D call TRBD2 (5 bases). Deletions cut 6 bases from V and 1 base from J, with 12 bases between. Germline V gives CDR1 KGHSH, CDR2 LQKENI. This CDR3 has 15 amino acids. This CDR3 reads CASSPGGLNTGELFF. CDR3 DNA: TGTGCCAGCTCGCCTGGCGGGCTGAACACCGGGGAGCTGTTTTTT.

The J gene is TRBJ2-6, the V gene TRBV4-1; D is unclear. CDR3 size: 13 residues. Trimming took 6 bases from V and 3 from J, leaving 6 bases between them. The V gene's germline CDR1 is MGHRA and CDR2 YSYEKL. CDR3 in amino acids: CASSPVGANVLTF. Here the CDR3 DNA reads TGCGCCAGCAGTCCCGTTGGGGCCAACGTCCTGACTTTC.

The chain joins TRBV7-2 to TRBJ1-2; weak D call: TRBD1 (5 bases). The germline V and J ends were trimmed by 3 bases and 4 bases, with 21 bases remaining between them. CDR1 and CDR2 (germline): SGHTA, FQGNSA. This CDR3 is 17 amino acids long. The CDR3 is CASSLMGGVSRLYGYTF. In DNA form, the CDR3 reads TGTGCCAGCAGCTTGATGGGGGGGGTTTCACGGCTCTATGGCTACACCTTC.

The chain recombines TRBV5-1 with TRBJ2-1; 11 bases are a match to TRBD1. Germline values: CDR1 SGHRS, CDR2 YFSETQ. This CDR3 is built from 14 residues. After removal of 4 bases from V and 10 bases from J, the junction contained 7 bases not matched to a gene. This chain's CDR3 is CASSPGDRGYEQFF. In DNA, the CDR3 is TGCGCCAGCAGCCCTGGGGACAGGGGGTACGAGCAGTTCTTC.

This rearrangement joins TRBV4-1 to TRBJ1-2; 7 positions agree with TRBD1. The CDR3 spans 15 residues. Germline CDR1 is MGHRA and CDR2 is YSYEKL. Germline trimming cut 4 bases from V and 2 bases from J; bases unmatched to any gene: 7. The CDR3 DNA sequence: TGCGCCAGCAGCCGTCGGGACAGCCTGAACTATGGCTACACCTTC. This gives the protein CASSRRDSLNYGYTF.

This clone showed up just once. The chain carries TRBV25-1 and TRBJ2-5; D is unresolved. The V and J ends lost 0 bases and 1 base respectively, with 12 bases between them. Germline V gives CDR1 MGHDK, CDR2 SYGVNS. CDR3 length: 16 residues. CDR3: CASSEYGTWAQETQYF. The DNA for the CDR3 is TGTGCCAGCAGTGAATACGGCACATGGGCCCAAGAGACCCAGTACTTC.

Only one count was recorded for this clone. V gene TRBV6-4 combines with J gene TRBJ2-3; D might be TRBD2 (5 bases). The germline V gene encodes CDR1 MRHNA and CDR2 SNTAGT. V was shortened by 4 bases and J by 0 bases, with 14 bases between the two germline ends. The CDR3 is 16 amino acids. For the CDR3, the DNA is TGTGCCAGCAGTGCCGTACTAGTTACTAGCACAGATACGCAGTATTTT. It encodes CASSAVLVTSTDTQYF.

The rearrangement joins TRBV5-4 to TRBJ1-2; 7 nucleotides agree with TRBD1. V lost 4 bases, J lost 8 bases, and 8 bases stayed unmatched. The germline CDR1 and CDR2 sequences are SGHNT and YYREEE (reference sequence). This CDR3 region has 13 residues. CDR3 in amino acids: CASSRGQVDGYTF. In DNA form, the CDR3 reads TGTGCCAGCAGCCGAGGACAGGTTGACGGCTACACCTTC. The whole variable domain, remainder taken from reference TRBV5-4 and TRBJ1-2, is ETGVTQSPTHLIKTRGQQVTLRCSSQSGHNTVSWYQQALGQGPQFIFQYYREEENGRGNFPPRFSGLQFPNYSSELNVNALELDDSALYLCASSRGQVDGYTFGSGTRLTVV.

The genes are TRBV3-1 (or the pseudogene TRBV3-2) and TRBJ2-4, with D possibly being TRBD2 (5 bases). Trimming removed 7 bases from V and 9 bases from J, with 13 bases in between. The CDR3 is 12 residues long. Germline V lookup: CDR1 LGHDT, CDR2 YNNKEL (reference sequence). The DNA for the CDR3 is TGTGCCAGCAAGTCTCCGGCGGGCATTCAGTACTTC. Translated, it gives CASKSPAGIQYF.

This chain uses TRBV6-5 with TRBJ2-7; perhaps TRBD1 as D (6 bases). V lost 2 bases, J lost 3 bases, and 14 bases lay in between. Germline-derived CDR1 and CDR2 are MNHEY and SVGAGI. The CDR3 sequence is 15 residues long. CDR3 coding DNA: TGTGCCAGCAGTTACAGGGCAGGGACACGCTACGAGCAGTACTTC. Translating it yields CASSYRAGTRYEQYF.